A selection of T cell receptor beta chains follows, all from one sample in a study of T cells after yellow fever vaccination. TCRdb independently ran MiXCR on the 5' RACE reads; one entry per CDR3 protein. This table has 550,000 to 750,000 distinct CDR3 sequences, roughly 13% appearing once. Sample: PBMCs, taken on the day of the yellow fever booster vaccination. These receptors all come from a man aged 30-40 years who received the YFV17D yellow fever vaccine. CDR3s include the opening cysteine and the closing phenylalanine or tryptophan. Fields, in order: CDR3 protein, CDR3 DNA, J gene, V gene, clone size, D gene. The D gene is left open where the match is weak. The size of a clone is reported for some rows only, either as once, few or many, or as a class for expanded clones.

CDR3: CASSARPTGPYEQYF; DNA: TGTGCCAGCAGCGCCCGGCCAACAGGGCCCTACGAGCAGTACTTC; J: TRBJ2-7; V: TRBV11-2; size: few; D: -
CDR3: CASSQTPGARSPEQFF; DNA: TGTGCCAGCAGTCAGACTCCAGGGGCCCGCTCTCCTGAGCAGTTCTTC; J: TRBJ2-1; V: TRBV7-9; size: -; D: -
CDR3: CASSRELDTGELFF; DNA: TGTGCCAGCAGCCGAGAACTGGACACCGGGGAGCTGTTTTTT; J: TRBJ2-2; V: TRBV3-1; size: many; D: -
CDR3: CSAATGEAFF; DNA: TGCAGCGCAGCAACAGGTGAAGCTTTCTTT; J: TRBJ1-1; V: TRBV29-1; size: many; D: -
CDR3: CASSHTGHDVQETQYF; DNA: TGCGCCAGCAGTCACACAGGGCACGACGTCCAAGAGACCCAGTACTTC; J: TRBJ2-5; V: TRBV23-1; size: -; D: -
CDR3: CASSRFGTTTDTQYF; DNA: TGTGCCAGCAGTCGATTTGGGACTACGACAGATACGCAGTATTTT; J: TRBJ2-3; V: TRBV6-1; size: many; D: TRBD2
CDR3: CAISPGVAEAYEQYF; DNA: TGTGCCATCAGTCCCGGGGTAGCGGAAGCCTACGAGCAGTACTTC; J: TRBJ2-7; V: TRBV10-3; size: -; D: -
CDR3: CASSFRGMEDTDTQYF; DNA: TGTGCCAGCAGTTTCAGGGGGATGGAAGACACAGATACGCAGTATTTT; J: TRBJ2-3; V: TRBV6-9; size: many; D: TRBD1
CDR3: CASSLGSGYPYEQYF; DNA: TGTGCCAGCAGCTTGGGGTCTGGGTACCCGTACGAGCAGTACTTC; J: TRBJ2-7; V: TRBV5-4; size: -; D: -
CDR3: CASSSRPVTDTQYF; DNA: TGTGCCAGCAGCTCTCGCCCCGTTACAGATACGCAGTATTTT; J: TRBJ2-3; V: TRBV9; size: many; D: -
CDR3: CASSSGTLGANYGYTF; DNA: TGCGCCAGTAGCTCCGGGACCCTCGGAGCTAACTATGGCTACACCTTC; J: TRBJ1-2; V: TRBV5-1; size: many; D: -
CDR3: CAISSRRDYGYTF; DNA: TGTGCCATCAGCTCCAGGCGCGACTATGGCTACACCTTC; J: TRBJ1-2; V: TRBV10-3; size: many; D: -
CDR3: CSVGTGADGYTF; DNA: TGCAGCGTTGGGACAGGGGCGGATGGCTACACCTTC; J: TRBJ1-2; V: TRBV29-1; size: many; D: TRBD1
CDR3: CASESGRAQEQFF; DNA: TGTGCCAGCGAGAGCGGGAGGGCCCAGGAGCAGTTCTTC; J: TRBJ2-1; V: TRBV7-9; size: -; D: TRBD2